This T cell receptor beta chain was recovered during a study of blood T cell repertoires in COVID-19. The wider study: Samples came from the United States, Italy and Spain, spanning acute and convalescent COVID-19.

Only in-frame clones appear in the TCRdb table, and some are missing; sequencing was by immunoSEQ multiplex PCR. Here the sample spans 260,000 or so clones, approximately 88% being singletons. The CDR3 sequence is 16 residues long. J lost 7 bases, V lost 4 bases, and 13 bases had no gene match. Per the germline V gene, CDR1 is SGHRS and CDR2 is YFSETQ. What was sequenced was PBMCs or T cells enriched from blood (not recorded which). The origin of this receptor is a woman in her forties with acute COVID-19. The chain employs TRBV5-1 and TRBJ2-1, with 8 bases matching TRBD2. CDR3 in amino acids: CASSRPEAGGNNEQFF. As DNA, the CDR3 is TGCGCCAGCAGCCGACCGGAGGCGGGAGGAAATAATGAGCAGTTCTTC. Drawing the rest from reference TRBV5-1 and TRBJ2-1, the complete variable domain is KAGVTQTPRYLIKTRGQQVTLSCSPISGHRSVSWYQQTPGQGLQFLFEYFSETQRNKGNFPGRFSGRQFSNSRSEMNVSTLELGDSALYLCASSRPEAGGNNEQFFGPGTRLTVL.